The rows below give T cell receptor beta chains drawn from one sample of a study of T cells in Graves' hyperthyroidism and ophthalmopathy. TCRdb fed the multiplex PCR reads into MiXCR, producing one record per CDR3 protein. In the table there are about 320,000 distinct CDR3 sequences, approximately 16% of which are singletons. The sequenced material came from blood. Receptors originate from a young man with Graves' hyperthyroidism. Each CDR3 is given with its conserved first and last residue. D genes are given only for firm matches. A clone size is listed for some rows: how often the clone was seen (once, few, many), or a class if it is expanded.

d_call	v_call	j_call	clone_size	cdr3_aa	cdr3_nt
.	TRBV7-2	TRBJ1-3	few	CASSPGQGTGNTIYF	TGTGCCAGCAGCCCAGGGCAGGGGACTGGAAACACCATATATTTT
TRBD1	TRBV30	TRBJ1-2	many	CAWSVLGQGGYTF	TGTGCCTGGAGTGTACTCGGACAGGGGGGCTACACCTTC
TRBD2	TRBV5-1	TRBJ2-7	many	CASSRRGDEQYF	TGCGCCAGCAGCCGACGGGGGGACGAGCAGTACTTC
.	TRBV5-1	TRBJ2-3	few	CASTQGGLADTQYF	TGCGCCAGCACCCAGGGAGGTTTGGCAGATACGCAGTATTTT
TRBD1	TRBV7-6	TRBJ2-1	.	CASSLGTANYEQFF	TGTGCCAGCAGCTTGGGGACAGCAAACTACGAGCAGTTCTTC
.	TRBV27	TRBJ2-5	.	CASSLFGEGETQYF	TGTGCCAGCAGTTTATTTGGGGAAGGGGAGACCCAGTACTTC
TRBD1	TRBV3-1	TRBJ2-7	many	CASSPTDRGRLEQYF	TGTGCCAGCAGCCCTACCGACAGGGGGCGACTCGAGCAGTACTTC
.	TRBV29-1	TRBJ1-1	few	CSVEDRTRNTEAFF	TGCAGCGTTGAAGACAGAACGAGGAACACTGAAGCTTTCTTT
.	TRBV27	TRBJ1-5	many	CASSLGINQPQHF	TGTGCCAGCAGTTTAGGGATCAATCAGCCCCAGCATTTT
TRBD2	TRBV6-1	TRBJ2-3	.	CASSDRTSGTDTQYF	TGTGCCAGCAGTGACCGGACTAGCGGCACAGATACGCAGTATTTT
.	TRBV5-6	TRBJ1-1	few	CASSLADRRTEAFF	TGTGCCAGCAGCTTGGCCGACAGACGAACTGAAGCTTTCTTT
.	TRBV5-1	TRBJ2-7	few	CASSGTGEDYEQYF	TGCGCCAGCAGCGGAACCGGGGAAGACTACGAGCAGTACTTC
.	TRBV6-1	TRBJ1-5	many	CASSLRVLNQPQHF	TGTGCCAGCAGCCTCCGGGTTCTCAATCAGCCCCAGCATTTT
.	TRBV7-9	TRBJ2-1	few	CASSLYVGTYNEQFF	TGTGCCAGCAGCTTATATGTGGGAACCTACAATGAGCAGTTCTTC
.	TRBV7-9	TRBJ2-5	.	CASSLEGDHGETQYF	TGTGCCAGCAGCTTAGAGGGAGACCACGGGGAGACCCAGTACTTC
.	TRBV7-8	TRBJ2-7	many	CASSSRLYEQYF	TGTGCCAGCAGCTCCAGGCTCTACGAGCAGTACTTC
.	TRBV29-1	TRBJ2-3	few	CSVEVRRGLGDTQYF	TGCAGCGTTGAGGTTCGGCGGGGCCTTGGGGATACGCAGTATTTT
.	TRBV20-1	TRBJ1-1	.	CSARSERTTEAFF	TGCAGTGCTCGATCGGAGAGGACAACCGAAGCTTTCTTT
TRBD1	TRBV11-2	TRBJ2-7	many	CASSRQYDRGYEQYF	TGTGCCAGCAGCCGCCAATACGACAGGGGTTACGAGCAGTACTTC
.	TRBV7-3	TRBJ1-1	.	CASSWGEGGEAFF	TGTGCCAGCAGCTGGGGGGAGGGGGGTGAAGCTTTCTTT
.	TRBV7-8	TRBJ2-4	many	CASSLGWTRAKNIQYF	TGTGCCAGCAGCTTGGGTTGGACCCGAGCCAAAAACATTCAGTACTTC
.	TRBV19	TRBJ2-1	.	CASSILASGFNNEQFF	TGTGCCAGTAGTATTCTCGCAAGCGGGTTCAACAATGAGCAGTTCTTC
TRBD1	TRBV2	TRBJ2-3	many	CASSERQGGTDTQYF	TGTGCCAGCAGTGAAAGACAGGGCGGCACAGATACGCAGTATTTT
TRBD2	TRBV6-1	TRBJ2-1	.	CASRTSGITEQFF	TGTGCCAGCAGGACTAGCGGGATAACTGAGCAGTTCTTC
.	TRBV2	TRBJ2-2	many	CASISQARGTGELFF	TGTGCCAGCATAAGCCAAGCGAGAGGGACCGGGGAGCTGTTTTTT
.	TRBV13	TRBJ2-5	many	CASRPSGEETQYF	TGTGCCAGCCGACCGTCCGGAGAAGAGACCCAGTACTTC
.	TRBV5-4	TRBJ1-1	.	CASSGGGATGRSAFF	TGTGCCAGCAGCGGGGGGGGGGCGACGGGGCGGTCAGCTTTCTTT
TRBD2	TRBV5-1	TRBJ2-7	many	CASSPGLAGSHEQYF	TGCGCCAGCAGCCCGGGACTAGCGGGATCACACGAGCAGTACTTC